Each of the 2 T cell receptor beta chains below was sequenced from the same sample in a study of beta chain features in type 1 diabetes. Sequencing targeted expressed TCRB transcripts, as all isolated RNA had been reverse transcribed. TCRdb keeps only in-frame clones here, not all; method: immunoSEQ multiplex PCR. The sample holds about 930,000 clones, roughly a sixth seen once. Sequencing was performed on naive CD4+ T cells from blood. These receptors all come from a woman aged 18-29 years in good health.

This clone was detected a few times. The chain links TRBV4-3 to TRBJ2-5; maybe TRBD2 (5 bases). V dropped 4 bases and J dropped 7 bases, with 13 bases sitting between them. This CDR3 spans 13 amino acids. Germline V CDR1 and CDR2: LGHNA, YSLEER. CDR3: CASSREFGWTQYF. The CDR3 nucleotides read TGCGCCAGCAGCCGGGAGTTCGGTTGGACCCAGTACTTC.

This clone was counted a few times. This chain joins TRBV4-3 and TRBJ2-7; D is perhaps TRBD2 (6 bases). In germline, CDR1 is LGHNA, CDR2 YSLEER. With 2 bases removed from V and 1 base from J, the gap between germline ends came to 12 bases. The CDR3 has 15 amino acids. CDR3 residues: CASSQNTRESYEQYF. CDR3 in DNA: TGCGCCAGCAGCCAAAATACCCGGGAGTCCTACGAGCAGTACTTC.